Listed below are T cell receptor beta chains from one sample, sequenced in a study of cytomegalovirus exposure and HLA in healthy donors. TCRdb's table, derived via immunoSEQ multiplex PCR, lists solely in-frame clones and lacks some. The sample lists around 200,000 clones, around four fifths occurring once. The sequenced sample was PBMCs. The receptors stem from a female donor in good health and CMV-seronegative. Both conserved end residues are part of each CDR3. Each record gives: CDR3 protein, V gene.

cdr3_aa: CASSLPGGATYEQYF
v_call: TRBV19

cdr3_aa: CASSLYTTGTLYEQYF
v_call: TRBV11-2

cdr3_aa: CASTLGEGEKLF
v_call: TRBV28

cdr3_aa: CASSEQTPVEAFF
v_call: TRBV2

cdr3_aa: CASSPSGVVADTQYF
v_call: TRBV7-3

cdr3_aa: CASSLALSSGYNEQFF
v_call: TRBV7-6

cdr3_aa: CASRATREETQYF
v_call: TRBV2

cdr3_aa: CASSPTGLNQPQHF
v_call: TRBV28

cdr3_aa: CASSLYSGGTYNEQFF
v_call: TRBV5-6

cdr3_aa: CASSLLQRTSGYTGELFF
v_call: TRBV5-1

cdr3_aa: CASSWTGEGNTIYF
v_call: TRBV6-6

cdr3_aa: CATRDPGGAYEQYF
v_call: TRBV15

cdr3_aa: CASSLVRRGAYGYTF
v_call: TRBV5-6

cdr3_aa: CASSNRVSGTGDQPQHF
v_call: TRBV19

cdr3_aa: CASIQPTGGYGYTF
v_call: TRBV7-9

cdr3_aa: CASSSPTGKPGELFF
v_call: TRBV7-7

cdr3_aa: CASSFGGTSGRALLFF
v_call: TRBV7-3

cdr3_aa: CASSTPQIPYPIGQYNSTDTQYF
v_call: TRBV19

cdr3_aa: CASSLGDRGTNEKLFF
v_call: TRBV7-9

cdr3_aa: CASSRSDMGELFF
v_call: TRBV6-1

cdr3_aa: CASSLSSTALYNEQFF
v_call: TRBV5-1

cdr3_aa: CASSPDWDQPQHF
v_call: TRBV7-8